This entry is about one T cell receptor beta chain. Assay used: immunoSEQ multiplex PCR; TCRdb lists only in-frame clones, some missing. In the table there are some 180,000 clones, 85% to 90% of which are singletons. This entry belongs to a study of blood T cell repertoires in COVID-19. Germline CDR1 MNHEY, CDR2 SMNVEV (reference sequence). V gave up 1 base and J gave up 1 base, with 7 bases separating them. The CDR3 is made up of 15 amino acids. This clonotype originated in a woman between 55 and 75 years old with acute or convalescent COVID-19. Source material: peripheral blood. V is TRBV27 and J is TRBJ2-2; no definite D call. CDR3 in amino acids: CASSLFGGNTGELFF. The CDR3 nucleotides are TGTGCCAGCAGTTTATTTGGCGGGAACACCGGGGAGCTGTTTTTT.